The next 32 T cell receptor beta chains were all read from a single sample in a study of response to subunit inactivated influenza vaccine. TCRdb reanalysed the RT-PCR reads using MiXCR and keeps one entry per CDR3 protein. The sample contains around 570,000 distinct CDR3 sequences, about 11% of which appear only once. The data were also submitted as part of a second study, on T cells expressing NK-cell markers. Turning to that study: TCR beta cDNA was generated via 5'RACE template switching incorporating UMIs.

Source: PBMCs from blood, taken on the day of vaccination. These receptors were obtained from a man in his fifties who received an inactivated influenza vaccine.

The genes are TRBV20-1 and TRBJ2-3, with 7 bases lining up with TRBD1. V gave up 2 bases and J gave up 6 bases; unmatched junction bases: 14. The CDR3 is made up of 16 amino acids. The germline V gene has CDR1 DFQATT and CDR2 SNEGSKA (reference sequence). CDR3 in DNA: TGCAGTGCTAGATCAACATTGAGGCCACAGGGGGATACGCAGTATTTT. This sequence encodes CSARSTLRPQGDTQYF.

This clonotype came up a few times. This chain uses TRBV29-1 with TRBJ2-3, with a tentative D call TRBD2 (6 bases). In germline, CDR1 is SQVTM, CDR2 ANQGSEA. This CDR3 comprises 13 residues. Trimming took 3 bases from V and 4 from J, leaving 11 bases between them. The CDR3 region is CSVDTGGADTQYF. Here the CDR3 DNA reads TGCAGCGTTGATACCGGAGGGGCAGATACGCAGTATTTT.

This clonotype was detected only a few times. The CDR3 region has the DNA TGTGCCATCAGTGAGGGAACCTACACTGAAGCTTTCTTT. The encoded protein is CAISEGTYTEAFF. The rearrangement joins TRBV10-3 to TRBJ1-1; D unresolved. V was clipped by 2 bases and J by 3 bases, with 7 bases between them. Germline values: CDR1 ENHRY, CDR2 SYGVKD. The CDR3 sequence is 13 residues long.

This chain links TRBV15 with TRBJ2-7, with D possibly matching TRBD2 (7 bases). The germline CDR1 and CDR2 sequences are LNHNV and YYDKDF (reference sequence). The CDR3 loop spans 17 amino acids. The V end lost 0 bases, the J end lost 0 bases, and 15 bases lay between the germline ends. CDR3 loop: CATSRDFGGGLSYEQYF. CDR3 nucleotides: TGTGCCACCAGCAGAGATTTCGGCGGGGGCCTCTCCTACGAGCAGTACTTC.

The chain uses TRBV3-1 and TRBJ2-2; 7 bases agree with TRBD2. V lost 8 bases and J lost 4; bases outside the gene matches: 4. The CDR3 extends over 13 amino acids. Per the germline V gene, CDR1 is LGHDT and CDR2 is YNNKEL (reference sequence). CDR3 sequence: CASGGVPTGELFF. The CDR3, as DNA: TGTGCCAGCGGGGGGGTCCCCACCGGGGAGCTGTTTTTT.

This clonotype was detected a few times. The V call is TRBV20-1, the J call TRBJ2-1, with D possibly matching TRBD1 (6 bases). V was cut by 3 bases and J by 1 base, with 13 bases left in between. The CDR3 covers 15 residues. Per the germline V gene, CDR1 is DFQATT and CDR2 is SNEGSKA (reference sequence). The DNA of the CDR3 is TGCAGTGCTAGGGGGGACATCTTATCCTACAATGAGCAGTTCTTC. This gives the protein CSARGDILSYNEQFF.

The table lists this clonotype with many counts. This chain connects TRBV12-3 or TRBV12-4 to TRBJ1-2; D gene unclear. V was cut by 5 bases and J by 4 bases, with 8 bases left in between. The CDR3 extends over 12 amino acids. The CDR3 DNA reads TGTGCCAGCAGTCCAGAACGCTATGGCTACACCTTC. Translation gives CASSPERYGYTF.

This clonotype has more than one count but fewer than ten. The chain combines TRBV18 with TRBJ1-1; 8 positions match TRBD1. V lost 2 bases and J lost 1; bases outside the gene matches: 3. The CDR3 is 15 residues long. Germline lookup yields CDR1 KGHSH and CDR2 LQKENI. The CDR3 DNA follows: TGTGCCAGCTCACCAACGACAGGGGAGAACACTGAAGCTTTCTTT. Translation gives CASSPTTGENTEAFF. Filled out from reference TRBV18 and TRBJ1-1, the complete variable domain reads NAGVMQNPRHLVRRRGQEARLRCSPMKGHSHVYWYRQLPEEGLKFMVYLQKENIIDESGMPKERFSAEFPKEGPSILRIQQVVRGDSAAYFCASSPTTGENTEAFFGQGTRLTVV.

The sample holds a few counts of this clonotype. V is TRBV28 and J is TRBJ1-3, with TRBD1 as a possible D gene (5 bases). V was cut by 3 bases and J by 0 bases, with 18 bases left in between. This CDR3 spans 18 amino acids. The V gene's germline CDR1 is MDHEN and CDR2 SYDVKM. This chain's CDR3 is CASSFGGAKYISGNTIYF. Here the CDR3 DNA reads TGTGCCAGCAGTTTCGGAGGGGCCAAGTATATCTCTGGAAACACCATATATTTT.

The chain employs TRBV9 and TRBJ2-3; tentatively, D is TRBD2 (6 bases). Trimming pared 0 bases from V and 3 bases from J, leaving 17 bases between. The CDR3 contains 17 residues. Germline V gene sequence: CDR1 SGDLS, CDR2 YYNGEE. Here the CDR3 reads CASSVGLAGSGTDTQYF. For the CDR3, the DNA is TGTGCCAGCAGCGTAGGACTGGCGGGGAGTGGAACAGATACGCAGTATTTT.

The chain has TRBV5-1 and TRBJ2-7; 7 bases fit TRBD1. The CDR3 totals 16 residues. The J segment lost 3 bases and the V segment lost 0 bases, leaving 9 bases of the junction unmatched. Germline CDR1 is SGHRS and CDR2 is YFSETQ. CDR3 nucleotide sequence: TGCGCCAGCAGCTTGGCGTCAACAGGGGCCATCTACGAGCAGTACTTC. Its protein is CASSLASTGAIYEQYF.

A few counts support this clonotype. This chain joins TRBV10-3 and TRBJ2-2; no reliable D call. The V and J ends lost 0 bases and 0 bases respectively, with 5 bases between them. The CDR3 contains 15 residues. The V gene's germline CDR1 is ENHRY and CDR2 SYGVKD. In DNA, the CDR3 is TGTGCCATCAGTGAGTCGAGTTCGAACACCGGGGAGCTGTTTTTT. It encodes CAISESSSNTGELFF.

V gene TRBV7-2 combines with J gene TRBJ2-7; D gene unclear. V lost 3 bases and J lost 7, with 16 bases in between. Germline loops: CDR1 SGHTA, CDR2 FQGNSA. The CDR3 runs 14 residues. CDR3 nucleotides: TGTGCCAGCAGCTTTCGGGCCCCAATTGATGAGCAGTACTTC. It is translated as CASSFRAPIDEQYF.

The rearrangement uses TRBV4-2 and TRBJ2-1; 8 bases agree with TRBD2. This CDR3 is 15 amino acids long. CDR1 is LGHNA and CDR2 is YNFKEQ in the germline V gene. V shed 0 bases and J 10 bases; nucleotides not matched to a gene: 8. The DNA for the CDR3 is TGTGCCAGCAGCCAAGACCGGGAGGGAGCAATGGAGCAGTTCTTC. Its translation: CASSQDREGAMEQFF.

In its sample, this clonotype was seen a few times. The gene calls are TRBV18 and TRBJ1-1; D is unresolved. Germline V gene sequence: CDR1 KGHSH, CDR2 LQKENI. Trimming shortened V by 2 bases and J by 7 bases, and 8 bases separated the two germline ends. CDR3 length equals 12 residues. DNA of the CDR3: TGTGCCAGCTCACCAGCTTGGTATGAAGCTTTCTTT. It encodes CASSPAWYEAFF.

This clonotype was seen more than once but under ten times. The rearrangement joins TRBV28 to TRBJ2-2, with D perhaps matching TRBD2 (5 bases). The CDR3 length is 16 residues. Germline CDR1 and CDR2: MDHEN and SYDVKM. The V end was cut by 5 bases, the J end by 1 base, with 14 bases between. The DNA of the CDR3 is TGTGCCAGCAGTCCACGGTGGAGCGGGAACACCGGGGAGCTGTTTTTT. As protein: CASSPRWSGNTGELFF.

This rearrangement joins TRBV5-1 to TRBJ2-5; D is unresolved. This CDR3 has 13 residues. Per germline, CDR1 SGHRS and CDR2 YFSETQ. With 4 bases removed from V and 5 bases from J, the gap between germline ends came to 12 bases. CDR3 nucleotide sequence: TGCGCCAGCAGCGAGAGCCTATCGGAGACCCAGTACTTC. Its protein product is CASSESLSETQYF.

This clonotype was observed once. CDR3 residues: CASSQTDLAKRDRVSYNEQFF. The DNA of the CDR3 is TGTGCCAGCAGCCAAACAGACCTGGCGAAAAGGGACAGGGTATCCTACAATGAGCAGTTCTTC. This rearrangement joins TRBV4-2 to TRBJ2-1, with 9 positions matching TRBD1. Germline V gives CDR1 LGHNA, CDR2 YNFKEQ. The CDR3 has 21 residues. With 2 bases clipped from V and 1 base from J, the junction kept 18 bases outside the gene matches.

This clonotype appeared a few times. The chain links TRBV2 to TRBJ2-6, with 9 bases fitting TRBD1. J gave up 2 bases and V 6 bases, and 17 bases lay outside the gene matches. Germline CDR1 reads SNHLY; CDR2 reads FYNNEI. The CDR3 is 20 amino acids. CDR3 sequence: CASSASRGTGIPTGANVLTF. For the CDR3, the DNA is TGTGCCAGCAGCGCGAGCCGAGGGACAGGGATCCCCACTGGGGCCAACGTCCTGACTTTC.

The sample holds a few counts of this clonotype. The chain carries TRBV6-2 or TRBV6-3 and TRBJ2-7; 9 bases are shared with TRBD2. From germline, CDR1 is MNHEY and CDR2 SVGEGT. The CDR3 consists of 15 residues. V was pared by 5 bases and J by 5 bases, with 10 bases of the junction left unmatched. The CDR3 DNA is TGTGCCAGCAGTCCACGGGAGCGGGAGGTCAACGAGCAGTACTTC. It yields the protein CASSPREREVNEQYF.

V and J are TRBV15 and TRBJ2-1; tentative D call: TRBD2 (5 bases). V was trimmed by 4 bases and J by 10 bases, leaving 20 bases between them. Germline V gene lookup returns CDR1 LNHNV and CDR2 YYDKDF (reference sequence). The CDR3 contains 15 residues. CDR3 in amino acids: CATSIKTTRGTEQFF. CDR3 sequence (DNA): TGTGCCACCAGCATTAAGACTACGCGCGGCACGGAGCAGTTCTTC.

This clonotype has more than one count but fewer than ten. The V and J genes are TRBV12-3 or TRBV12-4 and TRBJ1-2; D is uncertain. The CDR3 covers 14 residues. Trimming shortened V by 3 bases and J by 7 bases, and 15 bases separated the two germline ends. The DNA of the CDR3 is TGTGCCAGCAGTTTGTCCGTGGTAGGGTTTGGCTACACCTTC. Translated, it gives CASSLSVVGFGYTF.

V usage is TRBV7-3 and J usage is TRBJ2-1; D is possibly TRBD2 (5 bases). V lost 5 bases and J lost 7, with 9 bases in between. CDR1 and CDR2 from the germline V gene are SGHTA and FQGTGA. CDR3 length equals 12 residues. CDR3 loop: CASSAGFNEQFF. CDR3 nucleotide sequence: TGTGCCAGCAGCGCGGGCTTTAATGAGCAGTTCTTC.

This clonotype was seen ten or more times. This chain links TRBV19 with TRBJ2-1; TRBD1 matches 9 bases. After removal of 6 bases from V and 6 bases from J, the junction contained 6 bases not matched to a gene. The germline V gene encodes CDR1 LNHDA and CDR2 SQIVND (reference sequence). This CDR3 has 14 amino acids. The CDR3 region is CASSEGQGFNEQFF. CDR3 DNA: TGTGCCAGTAGCGAGGGACAGGGATTCAATGAGCAGTTCTTC.

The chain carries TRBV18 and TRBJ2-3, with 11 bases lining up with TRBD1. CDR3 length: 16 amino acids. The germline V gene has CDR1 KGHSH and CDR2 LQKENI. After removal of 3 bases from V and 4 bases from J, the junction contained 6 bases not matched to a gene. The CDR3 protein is CASSPFWTGGPDTQYF. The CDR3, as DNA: TGTGCCAGCTCACCTTTCTGGACAGGGGGCCCAGATACGCAGTATTTT.

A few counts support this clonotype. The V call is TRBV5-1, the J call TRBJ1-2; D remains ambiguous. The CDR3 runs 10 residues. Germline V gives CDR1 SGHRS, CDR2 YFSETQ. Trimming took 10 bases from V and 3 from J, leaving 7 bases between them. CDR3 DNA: TGCGCCCGATTGGACTATGGCTACACCTTC. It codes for CARLDYGYTF.

The CDR3 DNA sequence: TGTGCCAGCAGCAAAGAGGGGGACAGGGTGGACGAGCAGTACTTC. Translation: CASSKEGDRVDEQYF. This chain connects TRBV21-1 to TRBJ2-7; the DNA was not used to check the table's D call, TRBD1. TRBV21-1 is shown as a pseudogene. CDR3 length equals 15 residues.

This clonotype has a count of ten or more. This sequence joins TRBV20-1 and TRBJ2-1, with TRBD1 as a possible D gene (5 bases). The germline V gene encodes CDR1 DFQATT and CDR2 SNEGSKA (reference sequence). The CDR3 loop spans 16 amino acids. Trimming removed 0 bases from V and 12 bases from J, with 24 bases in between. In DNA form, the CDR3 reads TGCAGTGCTAGAGATGGTGGGGCAGGACCTGCACGCGGGCAGTTCTTC. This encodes CSARDGGAGPARGQFF.

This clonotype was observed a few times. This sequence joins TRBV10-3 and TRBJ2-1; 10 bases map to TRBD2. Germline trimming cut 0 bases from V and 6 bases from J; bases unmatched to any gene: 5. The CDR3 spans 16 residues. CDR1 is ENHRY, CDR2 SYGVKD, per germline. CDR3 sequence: CAISESSSGRVNEQFF. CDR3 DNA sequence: TGTGCCATCAGTGAGTCCTCAAGCGGGAGGGTCAATGAGCAGTTCTTC.

The chain's CDR3 is CASSLNSGTGNEAFF. CDR3 in DNA: TGTGCCAGCAGTTTAAACTCCGGGACAGGGAATGAAGCTTTCTTT. The chain links TRBV2 to TRBJ1-1; 9 bases fit TRBD1. The CDR3 contains 15 residues. The germline CDR1 and CDR2 sequences are SNHLY and FYNNEI. J was trimmed by 7 bases and V by 5 bases; bases with no gene match: 11.

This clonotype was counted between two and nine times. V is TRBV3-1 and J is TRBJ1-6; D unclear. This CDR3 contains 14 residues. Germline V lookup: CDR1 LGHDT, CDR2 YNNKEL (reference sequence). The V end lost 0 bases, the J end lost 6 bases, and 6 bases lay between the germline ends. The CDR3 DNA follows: TGTGCCAGCAGCCAAGAACAGTCTAATTCACCCCTCCACTTT. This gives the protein CASSQEQSNSPLHF.

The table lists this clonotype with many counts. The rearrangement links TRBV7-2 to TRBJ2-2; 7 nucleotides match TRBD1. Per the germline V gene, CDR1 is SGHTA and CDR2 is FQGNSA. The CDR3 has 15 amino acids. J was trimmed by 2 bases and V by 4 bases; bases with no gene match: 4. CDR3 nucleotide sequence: TGTGCCAGCAGCTACAGGACAGGAAACACCGGGGAGCTGTTTTTT. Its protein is CASSYRTGNTGELFF.